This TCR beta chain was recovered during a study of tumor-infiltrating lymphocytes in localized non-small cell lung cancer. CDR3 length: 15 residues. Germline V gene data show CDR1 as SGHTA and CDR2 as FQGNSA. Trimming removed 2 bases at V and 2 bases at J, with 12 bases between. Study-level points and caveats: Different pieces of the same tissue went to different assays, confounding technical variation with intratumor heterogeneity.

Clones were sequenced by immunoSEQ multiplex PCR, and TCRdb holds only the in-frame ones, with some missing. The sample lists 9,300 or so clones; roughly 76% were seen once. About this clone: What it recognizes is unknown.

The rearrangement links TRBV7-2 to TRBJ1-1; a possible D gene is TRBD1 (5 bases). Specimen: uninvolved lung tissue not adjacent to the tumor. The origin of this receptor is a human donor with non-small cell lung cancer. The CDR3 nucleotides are TGTGCCAGCAGCTTAAGGGGCCGGGGCAACACTGAAGCTTTCTTT. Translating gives CASSLRGRGNTEAFF. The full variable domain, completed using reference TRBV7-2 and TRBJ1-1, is GAGVSQSPSNKVTEKGKDVELRCDPISGHTALYWYRQSLGQGLEFLIYFQGNSAPDKSGLPSDRFSAERTGGSVSTLTIQRTQQEDSAVYLCASSLRGRGNTEAFFGQGTRLTVV.